This entry concerns a single T cell receptor beta chain. Its target is not known. Germline V gene lookup returns CDR1 SEHNR and CDR2 FQNEAQ (reference sequence). After removal of 5 bases from V and 1 base from J, the junction contained 9 bases not matched to a gene. This CDR3 has 16 amino acids. This entry comes from a study of shared clonotypes between healthy human individuals. Study-wide points: Non-shared clonotypes displayed generation probabilities falling below those of clonotypes present in all four donors.

In the authors' methods: As immunoSEQ supplied junction-only sequences (without quality scores), filtering differed. The data were produced by immunoSEQ multiplex PCR, yet TCRdb's version contains in-frame clones alone and is incomplete. V and J calls and clone size are given by that table; D and trimming were obtained from the DNA. The data show over 2 million clones, over 85% seen once. Sequenced input: naive CD4+ T cells sorted from blood. The subset denotes: CD45RA+ positively selected. The V and J genes are TRBV7-9 and TRBJ2-7; 9 bases match TRBD1. This TCR came from a man younger than 35 in good health. CDR3 sequence: CASSHSWTGVSYEQYF. For the CDR3, the DNA is TGTGCCAGCAGCCATAGTTGGACAGGGGTTTCCTACGAGCAGTACTTC.